The 18 T cell receptor beta chains presented below share a single source sample, sequenced in a study of cytomegalovirus exposure and HLA in healthy donors. The PCR made use of 60 Vbeta and 13 Jbeta primers. The assay was immunoSEQ multiplex PCR, and TCRdb's table has in-frame clones only and misses some. The sample includes hundreds of thousands of clones, nearly 80% of them seen just once. Sequences were obtained from PBMCs. The receptors shown here come from a male donor in good health and CMV-seronegative.

This chain uses TRBV29-1 with TRBJ1-2; D is undetermined. With 0 bases removed from V and 4 bases from J, the gap between germline ends came to 12 bases. This CDR3 comprises 14 residues. Germline assignment: CDR1 SQVTM and CDR2 ANQGSEA. CDR3 loop: CSVEDPGIGYGYTF. CDR3 sequence (DNA): TGCAGCGTTGAAGATCCGGGAATAGGCTATGGCTACACCTTC.

For this clone: Other nucleotide sequences in the sample specify the same CDR3. V gene TRBV6-5 combines with J gene TRBJ1-4; no firm D call. Between the trimmed V and J ends, which lost 5 bases and 8 bases, there was a span of 15 bases. Germline V gene sequence: CDR1 MNHEY, CDR2 SVGAGI. CDR3 length equals 14 residues. The CDR3 spells CASSPYLLREKLFF. The DNA of the CDR3 is TGTGCCAGCAGTCCCTACCTCTTAAGAGAAAAACTGTTTTTT.

The genes are TRBV15 and TRBJ2-7; 8 bases are a match to TRBD1. The junction had 8 bases not matched to a gene; V was cut back by 4 bases and J by 0 bases. Germline V gene data show CDR1 as LNHNV and CDR2 as YYDKDF (reference sequence). This CDR3 region has 16 residues. The CDR3 loop is CATSIGTGQSSYEQYF. The CDR3 nucleotides read TGTGCCACCAGCATTGGGACAGGACAATCCTCCTACGAGCAGTACTTC.

This chain joins TRBV5-1 and TRBJ2-3; 10 bases fit TRBD2. There are 18 residues in the CDR3. The germline CDR1 and CDR2 sequences are SGHRS and YFSETQ. V gave up 0 bases and J gave up 0 bases; unmatched junction bases: 7. DNA for the CDR3: TGCGCCAGCAGCTTGGCTAGCGGGGGCCTTACTAGCACAGATACGCAGTATTTT. It specifies CASSLASGGLTSTDTQYF.

This clone has a single count. The V and J genes are TRBV7-3 and TRBJ2-5; D is perhaps TRBD2 (5 bases). CDR3 length: 14 amino acids. The ends were cut back, 5 bases at V and 5 bases at J, with 15 bases in the middle. CDR1 and CDR2 from the germline V gene are SGHTA and FQGTGA. CDR3 loop: CASSPDASLETQYF. The CDR3 DNA sequence: TGTGCCAGCAGCCCTGACGCTAGCTTGGAGACCCAGTACTTC.

CDR3 protein: CASRTGGNQPQHF. In DNA, the CDR3 is TGTGCCAGCCGGACAGGGGGCAATCAGCCCCAGCATTTT. The chain employs TRBV7-9 and TRBJ1-5; 9 bases agree with TRBD1. The CDR3 consists of 13 residues. V lost 8 bases to trimming and J lost 2 bases; unmatched junction nucleotides: 1. Germline loops: CDR1 SEHNR, CDR2 FQNEAQ (reference sequence).

The count of this clone is one. The chain joins TRBV7-3 to TRBJ2-3; D is possibly TRBD2 (5 bases). Trimming pared 4 bases from V and 1 base from J, leaving 12 bases between. Germline V gene lookup returns CDR1 SGHTA and CDR2 FQGTGA. This CDR3 region has 15 residues. The CDR3 protein is CASSSSDWGTDTQYF. CDR3 sequence (DNA): TGTGCCAGCAGCTCATCGGACTGGGGCACAGATACGCAGTATTTT.

The chain couples TRBV10-3 to TRBJ2-2; maybe TRBD2 (5 bases). This CDR3 region has 13 residues. CDR1 and CDR2 (germline): ENHRY, SYGVKD. V lost 10 bases, J lost 4 bases, and 13 bases lay in between. For the CDR3, the DNA is TGTGCCACCTCTAGCTCGGGCACCGGGGAGCTGTTTTTT. This gives the protein CATSSSGTGELFF.

This sequence joins TRBV5-8 and TRBJ1-1; D possibly corresponds to TRBD1 (5 bases). In germline, CDR1 is SGHTS, CDR2 YDEGEE. Trimming cost V 5 bases and J 11 bases, with 16 bases left between them. This CDR3 is 12 amino acids long. The CDR3 DNA follows: TGTGCCAGCAGAATTATCGGGACTCGGGCTTTCTTT. As protein: CASRIIGTRAFF.

Comments on this clone: At one boundary the junction diverges from the germline segment, which might be a read error. The sample carries other DNA sequences with the same CDR3. The chain uses TRBV2 and TRBJ2-7; a possible D gene is TRBD1 (5 bases). The CDR3 has 13 residues. In germline, CDR1 is SNHLY, CDR2 FYNNEI. The CDR3, as DNA: TGCGCCAGCAGTGGGGCAGAGAGCTACGAGCAGTACTTC. Its translation: CASSGAESYEQYF.

The chain employs TRBV7-9 and TRBJ1-1; 11 nucleotides line up with TRBD1. Unmatched junction bases numbered 7, after V lost 5 bases and J lost 2 bases. The V gene's germline CDR1 is SEHNR and CDR2 FQNEAQ (reference sequence). This CDR3 has 16 amino acids. The CDR3 region has the DNA TGTGCCAGCAGCGGGGGACAGGGGGAGGTAAACACTGAAGCTTTCTTT. It specifies CASSGGQGEVNTEAFF.

This rearrangement joins TRBV28 to TRBJ2-5, with a possible D match to TRBD1 (5 bases). Deletions cut 7 bases from V and 13 bases from J, with 22 bases between. CDR1 and CDR2 (germline): MDHEN, SYDVKM. The CDR3 sequence is 13 residues long. CDR3 DNA: TGTGCCAGCACCCCTGAAGGGCCTGCAGGGCGGTACTTC. The encoded protein is CASTPEGPAGRYF.

This chain connects TRBV6-4 to TRBJ2-1; 10 nucleotides agree with TRBD2. Germline lookup yields CDR1 MRHNA and CDR2 SNTAGT. CDR3 length equals 16 residues. V trimming: 3 bases; J trimming: 5 bases; junction bases outside the gene matches: 7. The CDR3 protein is CASSEAGGMGHNEQFF. Written as DNA, the CDR3 is TGTGCCAGCAGTGAAGCGGGGGGGATGGGGCACAATGAGCAGTTCTTC.

The chain combines TRBV18 with TRBJ1-5; the D is unclear. Germline V lookup: CDR1 KGHSH, CDR2 LQKENI. Trimming removed 2 bases at V and 6 bases at J, with 8 bases between. The CDR3 spans 13 residues. The CDR3 coding sequence is TGTGCCAGCTCACCAGGGTCAGGTCAGCCCCAGCATTTT. Residues: CASSPGSGQPQHF. Drawing the rest from reference TRBV18 and TRBJ1-5, the complete variable domain is NAGVMQNPRHLVRRRGQEARLRCSPMKGHSHVYWYRQLPEEGLKFMVYLQKENIIDESGMPKERFSAEFPKEGPSILRIQQVVRGDSAAYFCASSPGSGQPQHFGDGTRLSIL.

V is TRBV9 and J is TRBJ1-1, with D possibly matching TRBD1 (5 bases). Between the trimmed V and J ends, which lost 0 bases and 4 bases, there was a span of 7 bases. The CDR3 is 13 residues long. Germline V gives CDR1 SGDLS, CDR2 YYNGEE. CDR3 sequence: CASSVEGLTEAFF. In DNA, the CDR3 is TGTGCCAGCAGCGTAGAGGGGCTCACTGAAGCTTTCTTT.

CDR3 loop: CASSQVWDTNEKLFF. CDR3 nucleotide sequence: TGCGCCAGCAGCCAAGTGTGGGACACAAATGAAAAACTGTTTTTT. This sequence joins TRBV4-3 and TRBJ1-4; D is possibly TRBD1 (6 bases). Germline V gene lookup returns CDR1 LGHNA and CDR2 YSLEER. This CDR3 comprises 15 residues. V lost 1 base and J lost 5, with 11 bases in between.

The chain combines TRBV6-6 with TRBJ2-7, with a weak D call TRBD2 (5 bases). The germline V and J ends were trimmed by 4 bases and 3 bases, with 16 bases remaining between them. Per germline, CDR1 MNHNY and CDR2 SVGAGI (reference sequence). The CDR3 totals 15 residues. The CDR3 coding sequence is TGTGCCAGCAGTTCTATTAGGACTGCCAGCTACGAGCAGTACTTC. Encoded protein: CASSSIRTASYEQYF.

The gene calls are TRBV30 and TRBJ2-7, with a tentative D call TRBD2 (5 bases). CDR1 is GTSNPN, CDR2 SVGIG, per germline (reference sequence). Trimming shortened V by 3 bases and J by 6 bases, and 15 bases separated the two germline ends. The CDR3 is 13 residues long. The DNA of the CDR3 is TGTGCCTGGAGGCAGGCTAGCCGCGGCGAGCAGTACTTC. As protein: CAWRQASRGEQYF. Using reference TRBV30 and TRBJ2-7 for the parts outside the CDR3, the full variable domain is SQTIHQWPATLVQPVGSPLSLECTVEGTSNPNLYWYRQAAGRGLQLLFYSVGIGQISSEVPQNLSASRPQDRQFILSSKKLLLSDSGFYLCAWRQASRGEQYFGPGTRLTVT.